This TCR beta chain was captured by sequencing in a study of T cell clonality in common variable immunodeficiency. CDR1 and CDR2 from the germline V gene are SGHTA and FQGNSA. With 1 base clipped from V and 7 bases from J, the junction kept 4 bases outside the gene matches. This CDR3 has 15 residues. Blood samples were heparinized, about 5 to 8 ml per donor. This clone was seen at least ten times. The read terminates 3 residues ahead of where the CDR3 ends, so the germline J gene completes it. Here immunoSEQ multiplex PCR was the method, and the copy in TCRdb shows in-frame clones only, minus some. The sample yields tens of thousands of clones, without any singletons.

Sequencing was done on a sample of peripheral blood mononuclear cells. The source is a person between 18 and 75 years old in good health. This chain connects TRBV7-2 to TRBJ2-1; 10 positions match TRBD2. Partial CDR3 DNA: TGTGCCAGCAGCTTAGTCGGGACTAGCGTTAATGAG. Its protein product is CASSLVGTSVNE. The CDR3 in its entirety is CASSLVGTSVNEQFF.